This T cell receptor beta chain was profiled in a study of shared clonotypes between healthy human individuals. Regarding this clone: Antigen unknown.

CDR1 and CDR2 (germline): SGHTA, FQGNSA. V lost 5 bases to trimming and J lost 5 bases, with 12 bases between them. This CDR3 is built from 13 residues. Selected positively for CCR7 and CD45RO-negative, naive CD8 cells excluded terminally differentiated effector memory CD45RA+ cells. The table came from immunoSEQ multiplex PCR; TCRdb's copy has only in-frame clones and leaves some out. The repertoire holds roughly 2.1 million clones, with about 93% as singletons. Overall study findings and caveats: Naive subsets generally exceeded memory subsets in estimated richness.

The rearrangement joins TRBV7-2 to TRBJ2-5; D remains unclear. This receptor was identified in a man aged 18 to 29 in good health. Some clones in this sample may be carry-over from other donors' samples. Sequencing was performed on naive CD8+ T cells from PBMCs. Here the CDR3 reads CASSALRRETQYF. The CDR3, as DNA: TGTGCCAGCAGCGCGCTCCGACGGGAGACCCAGTACTTC.